The 30 T cell receptor beta chains below come from one sample, sequenced in a study of OX40 agonist ivuxolimab in advanced cancers. Data came from immunoSEQ multiplex PCR; TCRdb stores just in-frame clones and leaves some out. The table lists about 130,000 clones, around 90% of them singletons. This material consisted of CD4+ or CD8+ T cells sorted from blood, taken in a trial of the OX40 agonist ivuxolimab. These receptors were collected from an adult with an advanced solid tumor such as melanoma, head and neck, liver or kidney cancer.

V and J are TRBV5-1 and TRBJ2-7; D is uncertain. Germline-derived CDR1 and CDR2 are SGHRS and YFSETQ. V lost 0 bases and J 2 bases, leaving 6 bases between the germline ends. This CDR3 has 13 amino acids. The CDR3 loop reads CASSLDGPYEQYF. The CDR3 coding sequence is TGCGCCAGCAGCTTGGACGGACCCTACGAGCAGTACTTC. Looking up the rest from reference TRBV5-1 and TRBJ2-7 gives the full variable domain: KAGVTQTPRYLIKTRGQQVTLSCSPISGHRSVSWYQQTPGQGLQFLFEYFSETQRNKGNFPGRFSGRQFSNSRSEMNVSTLELGDSALYLCASSLDGPYEQYFGPGTRLTVT.

The rearrangement uses TRBV7-9 and TRBJ2-7; 12 nucleotides line up with TRBD1. The CDR3 has 14 residues. The V gene's germline CDR1 is SEHNR and CDR2 FQNEAQ (reference sequence). The V and J ends lost 5 bases and 5 bases, in that order; junction bases with no gene match: 4. The CDR3 loop reads CASSPGQGAHEQYF. The CDR3 DNA reads as TGTGCCAGCAGCCCGGGACAGGGGGCCCACGAGCAGTACTTC.

V and J are TRBV7-2 and TRBJ1-1; TRBD1 aligns across 7 bases. The V and J ends lost 0 bases and 6 bases, in that order; junction bases with no gene match: 4. CDR1 is SGHTA, CDR2 FQGNSA, per germline. The CDR3 contains 14 residues. CDR3 nucleotide sequence: TGTGCCAGCAGCTTAGCCCGACAGGGACCTGAAGCTTTCTTT. Protein sequence: CASSLARQGPEAFF.

This CDR3 is CASSSHLTTSGRSRYEQYF. The CDR3 DNA is TGTGCCAGCAGCTCCCACCTGACGACTAGCGGGAGGTCCAGGTACGAGCAGTACTTC. The chain has TRBV11-2 and TRBJ2-7, with TRBD2 identical over 13 bases. The CDR3 length is 19 residues. Germline V gene data show CDR1 as SGHAT and CDR2 as FQNNGV. With V trimmed by 4 bases and J by 4 bases, 16 bases remained unmatched.

The chain recombines TRBV7-3 with TRBJ2-7; 8 nucleotides line up with TRBD2. This CDR3 comprises 15 residues. Germline V CDR1 and CDR2: SGHTA, FQGTGA. J was trimmed by 0 bases and V by 2 bases; bases with no gene match: 3. The CDR3 coding sequence is TGTGCCAGCAGCTTAGGGAGCGGGAGCTCCTACGAGCAGTACTTC. This gives the protein CASSLGSGSSYEQYF.

The rearrangement joins TRBV7-9 to TRBJ1-4; D not resolved. Germline CDR1 is SEHNR and CDR2 is FQNEAQ (reference sequence). The CDR3 has 14 amino acids. The V and J ends lost 1 base and 4 bases respectively, with 7 bases between them. CDR3 sequence reads: CASSLDSGNEKLFF. CDR3 DNA sequence: TGTGCCAGCAGCTTAGACAGCGGTAATGAAAAACTGTTTTTT.

The chain links TRBV10-3 to TRBJ1-2; 8 bases are shared with TRBD1. There are 16 residues in the CDR3. The ends lost 3 bases at V and 2 bases at J; junction bases unmatched: 8. The V gene's germline CDR1 is ENHRY and CDR2 SYGVKD. The CDR3 bases are TGTGCCATCAGTGATTACGACAGGGGTGGAAACTATGGCTACACCTTC. This gives the protein CAISDYDRGGNYGYTF.

This sequence joins TRBV27 and TRBJ2-7; 9 bases map to TRBD1. Germline CDR1 reads MNHEY; CDR2 reads SMNVEV (reference sequence). The CDR3 is 13 residues long. V shed 8 bases, J shed 6 bases, and the junction held 8 bases outside the gene matches. CDR3 bases: TGTGCCAGCGGAACGGGACAGGGCCGCGAGCAGTACTTC. As protein: CASGTGQGREQYF.

This clone has a single count. This specimen includes other DNA sequences encoding the same CDR3. The rearrangement links TRBV28 to TRBJ1-5; D uncertain. The CDR3 extends over 12 amino acids. Germline CDR1 reads MDHEN; CDR2 reads SYDVKM. Trimming stripped 6 bases from V and 2 bases from J, with 5 bases between. The CDR3 spells CASRLGNQPQHF. The CDR3 DNA is TGTGCCAGCAGGTTGGGCAATCAGCCCCAGCATTTT. The full variable domain, with the rest looked up from reference TRBV28 and TRBJ1-5, is DVKVTQSSRYLVKRTGEKVFLECVQDMDHENMFWYRQDPGLGLRLIYFSYDVKMKEKGDIPEGYSVSREKKERFSLILESASTNQTSMYLCASRLGNQPQHFGDGTRLSIL.

The V and J genes are TRBV2 and TRBJ2-1; 8 nucleotides agree with TRBD2. This CDR3 contains 14 residues. Germline loops: CDR1 SNHLY, CDR2 FYNNEI. The J segment lost 3 bases and the V segment lost 7 bases, leaving 5 bases of the junction unmatched. The CDR3 reads CASTEGTSYNEQFF. The CDR3 DNA reads TGTGCCAGCACCGAGGGGACTAGCTACAATGAGCAGTTCTTC. The full variable domain, its missing parts supplied by reference TRBV2 and TRBJ2-1, is EPEVTQTPSHQVTQMGQEVILRCVPISNHLYFYWYRQILGQKVEFLVSFYNNEISEKSEIFDDQFSVERPDGSNFTLKIRSTKLEDSAMYFCASTEGTSYNEQFFGPGTRLTVL.

This chain connects TRBV28 to TRBJ2-2, with a tentative D call TRBD2 (6 bases). Looked up from germline, CDR1 is MDHEN and CDR2 is SYDVKM. V was shortened by 7 bases and J by 0 bases, with 12 bases between the two germline ends. The length of the CDR3 is 15 residues. Written as DNA, the CDR3 is TGTGCCAGCACAGCTCCGGGGGCGAACACCGGGGAGCTGTTTTTT. This codes for CASTAPGANTGELFF.

The chain employs TRBV18 and TRBJ1-4, with 8 bases that match TRBD1. The trim removed 2 bases at V and 5 bases at J, leaving 4 bases unmatched. This CDR3 is 15 amino acids long. In germline, CDR1 is KGHSH, CDR2 LQKENI. For the CDR3, the DNA is TGTGCCAGCTCACCAATGGGACAGGAAAATGAAAAACTGTTTTTT. Translated: CASSPMGQENEKLFF.

This chain joins TRBV18 and TRBJ2-7; 8 nucleotides agree with TRBD1. CDR1 KGHSH and CDR2 LQKENI come from the germline V gene. The CDR3 runs to 14 residues. Trimming took 6 bases from V and 3 from J; bases not matched to a gene: 7. This CDR3 is CASSPGQADYEQYF. The CDR3 DNA reads TGTGCCAGCTCCCCGGGACAGGCCGACTACGAGCAGTACTTC.

The V and J genes are TRBV18 and TRBJ2-3; D gene unclear. Trimming pared 2 bases from V and 6 bases from J, leaving 3 bases between. The germline V gene has CDR1 KGHSH and CDR2 LQKENI. This CDR3 contains 11 residues. The CDR3 DNA reads as TGTGCCAGCTCACCAAAGGATACGCAGTATTTT. This encodes CASSPKDTQYF. The variable domain in full, completed from reference TRBV18 and TRBJ2-3, reads NAGVMQNPRHLVRRRGQEARLRCSPMKGHSHVYWYRQLPEEGLKFMVYLQKENIIDESGMPKERFSAEFPKEGPSILRIQQVVRGDSAAYFCASSPKDTQYFGPGTRLTVL.

The chain is built from TRBV5-1 and TRBJ2-3, with TRBD2 as a possible D gene (5 bases). V lost 0 bases to trimming and J lost 2 bases, with 13 bases between them. Germline V gene sequence: CDR1 SGHRS, CDR2 YFSETQ. The CDR3 loop spans 16 amino acids. In DNA form, the CDR3 reads TGCGCCAGCAGCTTGGTGCAAGCGGAGGCCACAGATACGCAGTATTTT. Its translation: CASSLVQAEATDTQYF.

The chain combines TRBV6-1 with TRBJ1-1, with TRBD1 identical over 9 bases. The CDR3 covers 13 residues. Germline CDR1 is MNHNS and CDR2 is SASEGT. V trimming: 7 bases; J trimming: 9 bases; junction bases outside the gene matches: 9. The CDR3 sequence: CASKTTGGPKAFF. DNA of the CDR3: TGTGCCAGCAAGACCACAGGGGGCCCAAAAGCTTTCTTT.

J is TRBJ2-7 and V is TRBV6-1, with 12 bases aligning to TRBD1. This CDR3 region has 17 residues. Unmatched junction bases numbered 9, after V lost 3 bases and J lost 3 bases. Per germline, CDR1 MNHNS and CDR2 SASEGT. The CDR3, as DNA: TGTGCCAGCAGTGACCGGGACAGGGGGCGCCCCGGCTACGAGCAGTACTTC. This sequence encodes CASSDRDRGRPGYEQYF.

Only one count was recorded for this clone. The chain couples TRBV19 to TRBJ1-5; 9 bases map to TRBD1. Germline V gives CDR1 LNHDA, CDR2 SQIVND (reference sequence). The CDR3 totals 15 residues. The trim removed 2 bases at V and 4 bases at J, leaving 3 bases unmatched. CDR3 coding DNA: TGTGCCAGTAGTATAAAACAGGGGGCGAATCAGCCCCAGCATTTT. It is translated as CASSIKQGANQPQHF.

Details on this clone: Additional DNA sequences in this sample encode the identical CDR3. The chain combines TRBV9 with TRBJ2-1; 8 nucleotides align to TRBD2. Germline trimming cut 1 base from V and 1 base from J; bases unmatched to any gene: 1. The CDR3 extends over 15 amino acids. CDR1 SGDLS and CDR2 YYNGEE come from the germline V gene. CDR3 protein: CASSVSSGSYNEQFF. The CDR3 coding sequence is TGTGCCAGCAGCGTATCTAGCGGGTCCTACAATGAGCAGTTCTTC. The full variable domain, in which reference TRBV9 and TRBJ2-1 provide the parts outside the CDR3, is DSGVTQTPKHLITATGQRVTLRCSPRSGDLSVYWYQQSLDQGLQFLIQYYNGEERAKGNILERFSAQQFPDLHSELNLSSLELGDSALYFCASSVSSGSYNEQFFGPGTRLTVL.

This chain joins TRBV5-4 and TRBJ2-6; D possibly corresponds to TRBD1 (5 bases). Per the germline V gene, CDR1 is SGHNT and CDR2 is YYREEE (reference sequence). The CDR3 loop spans 15 amino acids. Deletions cut 4 bases from V and 0 bases from J, with 8 bases between. CDR3: CASSRDSSGANVLTF. DNA for the CDR3: TGTGCCAGCAGCCGCGACAGCTCTGGGGCCAACGTCCTGACTTTC.

The chain joins TRBV4-3 to TRBJ1-1; D is ambiguous. Trimming pared 0 bases from V and 10 bases from J, leaving 12 bases between. Germline lookup yields CDR1 LGHNA and CDR2 YSLEER. The length of the CDR3 is 13 residues. CDR3 nucleotides: TGCGCCAGCAGCCAAGATCCGGCTTTCGTAGCTTTCTTT. Translation gives CASSQDPAFVAFF.

CDR3 DNA sequence: TGTGCCAGCAGCATAGAGGGCCAGTATGGCTACACCTTC. It encodes CASSIEGQYGYTF. The chain is built from TRBV7-2 and TRBJ1-2, with D hard to call. Trimming shortened V by 5 bases and J by 5 bases, and 12 bases separated the two germline ends. This CDR3 is built from 13 residues. CDR1 and CDR2 (germline): SGHTA, FQGNSA.

The chain joins TRBV18 to TRBJ1-1, with a possible D match to TRBD1 (5 bases). The CDR3 consists of 14 residues. The V gene lost 3 bases and the J gene lost 1 base, with 9 bases spanning the gap. Germline V CDR1 and CDR2: KGHSH, LQKENI. The CDR3 bases are TGTGCCAGCTCACCGACAGATTCGAACACTGAAGCTTTCTTT. Translated: CASSPTDSNTEAFF.

The table lists this clone with a count of one. V gene TRBV11-2 combines with J gene TRBJ2-7; TRBD1 agrees at 7 bases. With 3 bases clipped from V and 1 base from J, the junction kept 6 bases outside the gene matches. Germline loops: CDR1 SGHAT, CDR2 FQNNGV. CDR3 length equals 15 residues. The CDR3: CASSFGTAVSYEQYF. Written as DNA, the CDR3 is TGTGCCAGCAGCTTCGGGACAGCCGTTTCCTACGAGCAGTACTTC.

The chain carries TRBV28 and TRBJ2-5; no reliable D call. The CDR3 consists of 13 residues. With 5 bases removed from V and 2 bases from J, the gap between germline ends came to 9 bases. Germline CDR1 and CDR2: MDHEN and SYDVKM. The CDR3 spells CASSPYVQETQYF. The CDR3 bases are TGTGCCAGCAGTCCTTACGTTCAAGAGACCCAGTACTTC.

This clone has a handful of counts. The V gene is TRBV5-1, the J gene TRBJ2-5, with 8 bases aligning to TRBD2. The ends lost 0 bases at V and 7 bases at J; junction bases unmatched: 14. Germline values: CDR1 SGHRS, CDR2 YFSETQ. CDR3 length equals 17 residues. The CDR3: CASSLVVAGILGVTQYF. The CDR3, as DNA: TGCGCCAGCAGCTTGGTGGTAGCGGGGATTCTGGGCGTGACCCAGTACTTC.

The chain uses TRBV28 and TRBJ2-7; 9 bases map to TRBD1. The CDR3 totals 13 residues. V gave up 6 bases and J gave up 3 bases; unmatched junction bases: 3. The V gene's germline CDR1 is MDHEN and CDR2 SYDVKM. The CDR3 DNA is TGTGCCAGCAGGGGACAGGGTTTCTACGAGCAGTACTTC. The encoded protein is CASRGQGFYEQYF.

The chain uses TRBV7-9 and TRBJ1-1; D perhaps matches TRBD1 (5 bases). With 5 bases removed from V and 4 bases from J, the gap between germline ends came to 14 bases. CDR3 length: 14 residues. CDR1 is SEHNR and CDR2 is FQNEAQ in the germline V gene (reference sequence). CDR3 coding DNA: TGTGCCAGCAGCGTTCGAGCAGGGAGCACTGAAGCTTTCTTT. Translated: CASSVRAGSTEAFF.

This chain connects TRBV2 to TRBJ1-2, with 10 bases identical to TRBD1. This CDR3 spans 16 amino acids. After removal of 7 bases from V and 3 bases from J, the junction contained 11 bases not matched to a gene. Germline CDR1 is SNHLY and CDR2 is FYNNEI. This CDR3 is CASITNPGQGHYGYTF. CDR3 sequence (DNA): TGTGCCAGCATTACTAACCCGGGACAGGGGCACTATGGCTACACCTTC.

The CDR3 DNA sequence: TGTGCCAGCAGCTTAGGTTCTAGCGGCCCAACAGATACGCAGTATTTT. Translated, it gives CASSLGSSGPTDTQYF. The chain combines TRBV7-8 with TRBJ2-3, with 7 bases aligning to TRBD2. CDR1 is SGHVS, CDR2 FQNEAQ, per germline. The CDR3 length is 16 residues. V gave up 1 base and J gave up 3 bases; unmatched junction bases: 7.